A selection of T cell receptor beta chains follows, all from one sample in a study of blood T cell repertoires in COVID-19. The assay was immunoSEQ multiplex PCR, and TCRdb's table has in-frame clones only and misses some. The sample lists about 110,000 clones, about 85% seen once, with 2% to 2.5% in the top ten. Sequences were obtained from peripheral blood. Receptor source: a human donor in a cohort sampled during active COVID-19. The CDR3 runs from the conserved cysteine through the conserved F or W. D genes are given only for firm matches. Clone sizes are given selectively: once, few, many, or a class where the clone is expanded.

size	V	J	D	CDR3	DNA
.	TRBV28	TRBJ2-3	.	CASSFAGGGHTDTQYF	TGTGCCAGCAGTTTCGCCGGGGGAGGTCACACAGATACGCAGTATTTT
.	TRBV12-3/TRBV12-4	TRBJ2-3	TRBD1	CASSEQGVDTQYF	TGTGCCAGCAGTGAGCAGGGGGTAGATACGCAGTATTTT
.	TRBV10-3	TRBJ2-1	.	CAISESAASLFSSYNEQFF	TGTGCCATCAGTGAGTCGGCGGCTAGTCTTTTCTCTTCCTACAATGAGCAGTTCTTC
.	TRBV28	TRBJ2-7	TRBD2	CASSSPGGADYEQYF	TGTGCCAGCAGTTCCCCGGGGGGGGCAGATTACGAGCAGTACTTC
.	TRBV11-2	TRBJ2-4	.	CASSHPLRTKNIQYF	TGTGCCAGCAGCCACCCCCTGCGGACCAAAAACATTCAGTACTTC
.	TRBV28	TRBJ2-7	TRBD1	CASSSTGASYF	TGTGCCAGCAGTTCAACAGGGGCGTCGTACTTC
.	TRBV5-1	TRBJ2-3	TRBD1	CASSQTGGSDTQYF	TGCGCCAGCAGCCAAACAGGGGGCTCGGATACGCAGTATTTT
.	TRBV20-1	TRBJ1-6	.	CSASEGPWGAPLHF	TGCAGTGCTAGTGAGGGGCCCTGGGGCGCACCCCTCCACTTT
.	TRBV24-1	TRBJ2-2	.	CATGGGQLNTGELFF	TGTGCCACCGGGGGGGGGCAGCTGAACACCGGGGAGCTGTTTTTT
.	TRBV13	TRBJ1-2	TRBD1	CASSPPGTGNGYTF	TGTGCCAGCAGCCCACCCGGGACAGGAAATGGCTACACCTTC
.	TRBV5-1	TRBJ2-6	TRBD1	CASSLGQGLGSGANVLTF	TGCGCCAGCAGCTTGGGACAGGGCTTGGGCTCTGGGGCCAACGTCCTGACTTTC
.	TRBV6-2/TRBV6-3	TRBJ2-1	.	CASSYPRLKYNEQFF	TGTGCCAGCAGTTATCCGCGGCTCAAATACAATGAGCAGTTCTTC
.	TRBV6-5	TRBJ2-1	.	CASRPGGSSYNEQFF	TGTGCCAGCAGACCAGGAGGGAGCTCCTACAATGAGCAGTTCTTC
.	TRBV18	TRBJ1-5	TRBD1	CASSPGTEPNQPQHF	TGTGCCAGCTCACCCGGGACAGAACCAAATCAGCCCCAGCATTTT
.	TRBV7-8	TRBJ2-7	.	CASSLAYDEYEQYF	TGTGCCAGCAGCTTAGCGTATGATGAGTACGAGCAGTACTTC
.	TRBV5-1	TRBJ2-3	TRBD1	CASSPQGASTDTQYF	TGCGCCAGCAGCCCACAGGGGGCTAGCACAGATACGCAGTATTTT
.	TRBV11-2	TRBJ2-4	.	CASSLGPGRPRENIQYF	TGTGCCAGCAGCTTAGGCCCGGGTCGTCCGAGAGAGAACATTCAGTACTTC
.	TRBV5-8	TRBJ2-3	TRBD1	CASSLGTGIDTDTQYF	TGTGCCAGCAGCTTGGGGACAGGGATAGACACAGATACGCAGTATTTT
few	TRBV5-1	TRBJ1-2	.	CASSLEATANYGYTF	TGCGCCAGCAGCTTGGAAGCGACAGCTAACTATGGCTACACCTTC
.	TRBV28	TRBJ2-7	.	CASRPGELPPFEQYF	TGTGCCAGCAGACCTGGGGAGCTCCCCCCATTCGAGCAGTACTTC
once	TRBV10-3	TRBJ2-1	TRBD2	CAIRISGSAYNEQFF	TGTGCCATCAGAATTAGCGGGAGCGCCTACAATGAGCAGTTCTTC
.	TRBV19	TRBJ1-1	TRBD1	CASSNPYIDRVTEAFF	TGTGCCAGTAGTAACCCCTATATCGACAGGGTAACTGAAGCTTTCTTT
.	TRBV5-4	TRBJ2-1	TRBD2	CASSFGHLAAYNEQFF	TGTGCCAGCAGCTTCGGCCACCTAGCGGCTTACAATGAGCAGTTCTTC
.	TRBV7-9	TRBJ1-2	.	CASSLVGEEIRDGYTF	TGTGCCAGCAGCTTAGTAGGGGAAGAGATCCGTGATGGCTACACCTTC
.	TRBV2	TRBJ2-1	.	CASLGSTYNEQFF	TGTGCCAGCCTCGGGTCTACCTACAATGAGCAGTTCTTC
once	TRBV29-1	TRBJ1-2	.	CSGSGNYGYTF	TGCAGCGGATCCGGTAACTATGGCTACACCTTC
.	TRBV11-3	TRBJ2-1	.	CASSLGKLEQFF	TGTGCCAGCAGCTTAGGCAAGCTAGAGCAGTTCTTC
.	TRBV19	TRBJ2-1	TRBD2	CASRPLAGPYNEQFF	TGTGCCAGTAGACCTCTAGCGGGGCCCTACAATGAGCAGTTCTTC
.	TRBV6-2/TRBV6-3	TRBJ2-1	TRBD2	CASSRLAGAQFF	TGTGCCAGCAGTCGACTAGCGGGGGCGCAGTTCTTC
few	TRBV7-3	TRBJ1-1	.	CASSLHGNTEAFF	TGTGCCAGCAGCTTACATGGCAACACTGAAGCTTTCTTT
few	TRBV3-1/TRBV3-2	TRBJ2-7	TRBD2	CASSLRGSNEQYF	TGTGCCAGCAGCCTGCGGGGGAGCAACGAGCAGTACTTC
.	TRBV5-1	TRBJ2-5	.	CASSPGRGGGGETQYF	TGCGCCAGCAGCCCCGGCCGGGGCGGTGGGGGGGAGACCCAGTACTTC
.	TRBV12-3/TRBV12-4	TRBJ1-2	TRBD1	CASSSTGTGGYTF	TGTGCCAGCAGTTCCACCGGGACAGGTGGCTACACCTTC
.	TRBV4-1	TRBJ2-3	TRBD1	CASSQGGTGPSTDTQYF	TGCGCCAGCAGCCAGGGAGGGACAGGGCCTAGCACAGATACGCAGTATTTT
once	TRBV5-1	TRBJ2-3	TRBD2	CASSLGLAGGTDTQYF	TGCGCCAGCAGCTTGGGCCTAGCGGGGGGCACAGATACGCAGTATTTT
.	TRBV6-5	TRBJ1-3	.	CASSYGWPGNTIYF	TGTGCCAGCAGTTACGGTTGGCCCGGAAACACCATATATTTT
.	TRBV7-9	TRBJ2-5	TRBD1	CASSLGTLGQGQETQYF	TGTGCCAGCAGCTTAGGGACGTTGGGACAGGGTCAAGAGACCCAGTACTTC
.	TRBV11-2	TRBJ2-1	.	CASSLSRATNEQFF	TGTGCCAGCAGCTTATCCAGGGCCACCAATGAGCAGTTCTTC
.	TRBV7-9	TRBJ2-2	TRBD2	CASSPGRRGDTGELFF	TGTGCCAGCAGCCCAGGTCGGCGGGGGGACACCGGGGAGCTGTTTTTT